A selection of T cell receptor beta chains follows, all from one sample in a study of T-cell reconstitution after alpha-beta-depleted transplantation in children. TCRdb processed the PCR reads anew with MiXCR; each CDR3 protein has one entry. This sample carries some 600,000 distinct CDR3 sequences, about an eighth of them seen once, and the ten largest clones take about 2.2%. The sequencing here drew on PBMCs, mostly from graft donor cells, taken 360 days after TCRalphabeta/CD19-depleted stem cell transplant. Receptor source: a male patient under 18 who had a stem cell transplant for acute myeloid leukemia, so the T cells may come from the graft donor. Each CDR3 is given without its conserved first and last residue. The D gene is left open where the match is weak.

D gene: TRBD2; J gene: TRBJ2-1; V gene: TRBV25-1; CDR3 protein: ASRNSGSLYNEQF
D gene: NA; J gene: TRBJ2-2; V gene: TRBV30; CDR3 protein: AWSVLGNTGELF
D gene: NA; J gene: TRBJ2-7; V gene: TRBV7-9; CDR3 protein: ASSPLGGGDEQY
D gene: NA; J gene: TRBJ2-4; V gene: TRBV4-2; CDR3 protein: ASSLNQAGTIQY
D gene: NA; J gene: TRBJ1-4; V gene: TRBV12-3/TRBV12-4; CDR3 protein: ASSLRAGSEKLF
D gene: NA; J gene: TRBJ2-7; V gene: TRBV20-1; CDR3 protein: SALPGDISYEQY
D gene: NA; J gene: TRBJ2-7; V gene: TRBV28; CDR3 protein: ATYETEQY
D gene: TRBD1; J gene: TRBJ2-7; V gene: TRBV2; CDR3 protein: ASSPRTGPFEQY
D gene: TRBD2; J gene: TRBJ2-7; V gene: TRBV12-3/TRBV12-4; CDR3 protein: ASSFTAGGRVYEQY
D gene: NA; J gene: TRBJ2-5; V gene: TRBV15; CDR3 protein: ATSRRGTGQETQY
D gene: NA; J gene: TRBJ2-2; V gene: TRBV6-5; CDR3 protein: ASSYHANTGELF
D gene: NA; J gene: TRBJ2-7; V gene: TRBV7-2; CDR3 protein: ASQGLLSSYEQY
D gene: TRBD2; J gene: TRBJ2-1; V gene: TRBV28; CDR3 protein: ASSFPLPGLAGRGVHEQF
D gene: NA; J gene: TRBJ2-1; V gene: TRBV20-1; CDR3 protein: SARTGTDEQF
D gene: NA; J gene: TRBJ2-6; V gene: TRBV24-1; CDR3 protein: ATSDPRQAPLGANVLT
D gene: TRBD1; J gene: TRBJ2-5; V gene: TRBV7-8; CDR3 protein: ASSLGSPLTGESETQY
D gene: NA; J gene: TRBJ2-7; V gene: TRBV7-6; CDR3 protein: ASSPWVSRSSYEQY
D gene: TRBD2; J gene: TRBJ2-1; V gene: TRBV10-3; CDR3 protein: AISELTSGRVNEQF
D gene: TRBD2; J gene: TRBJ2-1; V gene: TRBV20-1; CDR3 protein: SARDPLRREGQDEQF
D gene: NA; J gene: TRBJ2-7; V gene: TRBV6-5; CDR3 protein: ASSYLGARELSYEQY
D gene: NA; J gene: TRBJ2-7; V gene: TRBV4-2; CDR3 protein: ASSRQGGVNYEQY
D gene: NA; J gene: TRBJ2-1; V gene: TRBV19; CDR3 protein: ASGREDSYNEQF
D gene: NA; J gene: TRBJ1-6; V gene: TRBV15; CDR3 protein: ATSSSQDGNSPLH
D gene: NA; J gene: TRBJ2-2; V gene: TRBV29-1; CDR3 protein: SGSGLNTGELF
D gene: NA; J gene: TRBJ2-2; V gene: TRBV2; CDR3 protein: ASTPPLGLNTGELF
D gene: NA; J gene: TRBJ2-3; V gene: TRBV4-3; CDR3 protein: ASSQAQRAETGWGTDTQY
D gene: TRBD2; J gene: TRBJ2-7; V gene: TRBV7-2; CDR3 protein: ASSLGSGIREQY
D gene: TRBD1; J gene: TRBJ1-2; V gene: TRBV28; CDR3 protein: ASSPGDRYSNYGYT
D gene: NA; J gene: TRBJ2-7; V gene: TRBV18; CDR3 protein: ASSRLKKGPYEQY
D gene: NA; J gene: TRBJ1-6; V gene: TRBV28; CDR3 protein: ASSRDPLGWAPLH
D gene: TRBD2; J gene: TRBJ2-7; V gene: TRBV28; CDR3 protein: ASSPSSGIYEQY
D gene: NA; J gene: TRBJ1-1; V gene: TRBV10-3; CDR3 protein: AISESNIDDRWTEAF
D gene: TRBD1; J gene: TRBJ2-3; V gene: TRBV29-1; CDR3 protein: SVGVGGVGTDTQY
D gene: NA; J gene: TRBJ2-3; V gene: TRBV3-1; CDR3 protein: ASSRGSSDTQY
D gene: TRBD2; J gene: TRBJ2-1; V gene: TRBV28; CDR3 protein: ASSWTSGSNYNEQF
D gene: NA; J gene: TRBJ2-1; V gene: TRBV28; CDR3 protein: ASSTGGGNEQF
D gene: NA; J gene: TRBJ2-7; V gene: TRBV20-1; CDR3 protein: SARGVRDLDEQY
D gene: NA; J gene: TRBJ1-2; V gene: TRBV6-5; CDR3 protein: ASSRSRDYGYT
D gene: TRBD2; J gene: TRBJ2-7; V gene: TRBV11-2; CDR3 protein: ASSLDTGLADSYEQY
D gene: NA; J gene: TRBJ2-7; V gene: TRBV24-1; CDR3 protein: ATSDSTDRNEQY
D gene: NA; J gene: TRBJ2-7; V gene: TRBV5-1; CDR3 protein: ASSPGGVSYEQY
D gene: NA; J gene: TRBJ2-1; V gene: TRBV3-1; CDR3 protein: ASSQGGQRRGNEQF
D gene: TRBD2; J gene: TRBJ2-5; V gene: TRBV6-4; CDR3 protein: ASSDSPSGRYQETQY
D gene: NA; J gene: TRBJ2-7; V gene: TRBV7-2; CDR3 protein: ASSPTGTGPYEQY
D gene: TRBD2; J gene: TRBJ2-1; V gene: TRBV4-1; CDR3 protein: ASSQVITLRLAGMGSRNEQF
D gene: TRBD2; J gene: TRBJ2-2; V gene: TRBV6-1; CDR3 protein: ASSTGTRGTGELF
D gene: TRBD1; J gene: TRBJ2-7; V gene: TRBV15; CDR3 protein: ATSSPGTGHEQY
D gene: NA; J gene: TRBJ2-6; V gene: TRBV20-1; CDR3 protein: SARDRGSGANVLT
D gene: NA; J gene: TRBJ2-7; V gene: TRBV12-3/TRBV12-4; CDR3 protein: ASSETITYEQY
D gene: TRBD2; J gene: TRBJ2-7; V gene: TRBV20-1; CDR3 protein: SAARLAGGLEQY
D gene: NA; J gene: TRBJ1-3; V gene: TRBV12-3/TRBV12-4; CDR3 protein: ASSLGREPIY
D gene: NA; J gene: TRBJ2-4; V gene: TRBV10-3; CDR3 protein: AIRQGPAKNIQY
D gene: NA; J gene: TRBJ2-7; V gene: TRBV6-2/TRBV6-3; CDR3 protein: ASSALGTNYEQY
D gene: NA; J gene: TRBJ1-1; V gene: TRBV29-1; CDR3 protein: SVETGQNTEAF